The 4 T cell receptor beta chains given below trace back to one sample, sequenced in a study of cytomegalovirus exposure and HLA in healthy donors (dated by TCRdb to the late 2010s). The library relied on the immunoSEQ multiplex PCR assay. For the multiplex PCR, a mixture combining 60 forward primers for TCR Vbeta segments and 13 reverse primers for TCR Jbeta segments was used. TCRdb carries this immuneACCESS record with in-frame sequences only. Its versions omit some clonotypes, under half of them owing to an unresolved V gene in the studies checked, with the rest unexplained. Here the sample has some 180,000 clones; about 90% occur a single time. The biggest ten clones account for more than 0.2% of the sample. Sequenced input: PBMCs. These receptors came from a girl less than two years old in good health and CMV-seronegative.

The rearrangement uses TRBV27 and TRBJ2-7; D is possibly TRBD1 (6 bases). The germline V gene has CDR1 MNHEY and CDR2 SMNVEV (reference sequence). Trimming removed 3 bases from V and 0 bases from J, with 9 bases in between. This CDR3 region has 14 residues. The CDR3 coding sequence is TGTGCCAGCAGTTTCAGGGGTTCCTCCTACGAGCAGTACTTC. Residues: CASSFRGSSYEQYF.

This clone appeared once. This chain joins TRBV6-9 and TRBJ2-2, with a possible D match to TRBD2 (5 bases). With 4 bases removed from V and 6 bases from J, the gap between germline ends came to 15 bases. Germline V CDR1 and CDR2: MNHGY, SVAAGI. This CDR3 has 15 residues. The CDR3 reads CASSSPSSGPGELFF. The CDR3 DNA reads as TGTGCCAGCAGTTCCCCCTCCAGCGGACCCGGGGAGCTGTTTTTT.

CDR3 DNA: TGTGCCAGGACAGGTCGGACTGAAGCTTTCTTT. It encodes CARTGRTEAFF. The chain uses TRBV7-8 and TRBJ1-1, with D possibly TRBD1 on 6 matching bases. Trimming pared 9 bases from V and 5 bases from J, leaving 10 bases between. Germline V gene sequence: CDR1 SGHVS, CDR2 FQNEAQ. This CDR3 contains 11 residues.

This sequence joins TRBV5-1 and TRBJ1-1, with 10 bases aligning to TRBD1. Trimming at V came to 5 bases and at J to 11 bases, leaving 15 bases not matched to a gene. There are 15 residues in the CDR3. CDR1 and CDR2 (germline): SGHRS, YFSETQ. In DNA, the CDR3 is TGCGCCAGCAGACCCGGACAGGGGGAAAGGAGGGACGCTTTCTTT. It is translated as CASRPGQGERRDAFF.